The rows below give T cell receptor beta chains drawn from one sample of a study of T cell responses to AZD1222 COVID-19 vaccine. Repertoires were generated with immunoSEQ multiplex PCR, while TCRdb's copy carries only in-frame clones and drops some. This sample has 150,000 or so clones, with 90% found just once. The sample was peripheral blood, taken on day 0 of AZD1222 vaccination. These receptors were collected from an adult in good health. The CDR3 runs from the conserved cysteine through the conserved F or W. A D gene is named only where the DNA matches it firmly. Size is stated for part of the rows, as once, few or many counts, or as a class when the clone is expanded.

clone_size: -; j_call: TRBJ2-5; v_call: TRBV3-1/TRBV3-2; d_call: TRBD2; cdr3_nt: TGTGCCAGCAGCCAAGGGGCCGGGGCTAGCGGGGACCGACAAGAGACCCAGTACTTC; cdr3_aa: CASSQGAGASGDRQETQYF
clone_size: -; j_call: TRBJ1-2; v_call: TRBV9; d_call: -; cdr3_nt: TGTGCCAGCAGCGAGACCGGGACATCCGGCCACTATGGCTACACCTTC; cdr3_aa: CASSETGTSGHYGYTF
clone_size: few; j_call: TRBJ1-2; v_call: TRBV19; d_call: TRBD1; cdr3_nt: TGTGCCAGTAAGAGGGACAGGGGAAACTATGGCTACACCTTC; cdr3_aa: CASKRDRGNYGYTF
clone_size: -; j_call: TRBJ1-2; v_call: TRBV11-2; d_call: -; cdr3_nt: TGTGCCAGCAGCTCGGCGGGCCTAGACTATGGCTACACCTTC; cdr3_aa: CASSSAGLDYGYTF
clone_size: -; j_call: TRBJ2-2; v_call: TRBV5-1; d_call: TRBD2; cdr3_nt: TGCGCCAGCAGCCCGTTAGCGGGATCGGGGGAGCTGTTTTTT; cdr3_aa: CASSPLAGSGELFF
clone_size: -; j_call: TRBJ1-5; v_call: TRBV7-8; d_call: -; cdr3_nt: TGTGCCAGCAGCCCCGGGACGGGTCAACAGCCCCAGCATTTT; cdr3_aa: CASSPGTGQQPQHF
clone_size: -; j_call: TRBJ2-2; v_call: TRBV7-6; d_call: -; cdr3_nt: TGTGCCAGCAGCTTAGGTCGTGTATACGGATTGAACACCGGGGAGCTGTTTTTT; cdr3_aa: CASSLGRVYGLNTGELFF
clone_size: -; j_call: TRBJ1-5; v_call: TRBV5-8; d_call: -; cdr3_nt: TGTGCCAGCAGCTTGTTTACTCAGCCCCAGCATTTT; cdr3_aa: CASSLFTQPQHF
clone_size: -; j_call: TRBJ2-1; v_call: TRBV24-1; d_call: -; cdr3_nt: TGTGCCACCAGTGATGTCGGGCGGGATGCCAATGAGCAGTTCTTC; cdr3_aa: CATSDVGRDANEQFF
clone_size: -; j_call: TRBJ1-5; v_call: TRBV27; d_call: -; cdr3_nt: TGTGCCAGCAGTCCGTACAGGGAGAATCAGCCCCAGCATTTT; cdr3_aa: CASSPYRENQPQHF
clone_size: -; j_call: TRBJ1-1; v_call: TRBV30; d_call: -; cdr3_nt: TGTGCCTGGAGTTTAGTTGGATTTTATGAAGCTTTCTTT; cdr3_aa: CAWSLVGFYEAFF
clone_size: -; j_call: TRBJ1-1; v_call: TRBV11-3; d_call: -; cdr3_nt: TGTGCCAGCAGCTTAGGAAGGGGAGGGGACACTGAAGCTTTCTTT; cdr3_aa: CASSLGRGGDTEAFF
clone_size: -; j_call: TRBJ1-4; v_call: TRBV5-5; d_call: TRBD1; cdr3_nt: TGTGCCAGCAGCTTGGAGTGGGCCGGGACAGGACGGGAAAAACTGTTTTTT; cdr3_aa: CASSLEWAGTGREKLFF
clone_size: -; j_call: TRBJ2-1; v_call: TRBV27; d_call: TRBD2; cdr3_nt: TGTGCCAGCAATATAGCGGGTCCCTCCTACAATGAGCAGTTCTTC; cdr3_aa: CASNIAGPSYNEQFF
clone_size: few; j_call: TRBJ2-2; v_call: TRBV29-1; d_call: TRBD2; cdr3_nt: TGCAGCGTTGAAAGTGGGAGGGCCCCGACCGGGGAGCTGTTTTTT; cdr3_aa: CSVESGRAPTGELFF
clone_size: -; j_call: TRBJ1-2; v_call: TRBV27; d_call: -; cdr3_nt: TGTGCCAGCAGTTTCGCCCCCCAGTTATTATATGGCTACACCTTC; cdr3_aa: CASSFAPQLLYGYTF
clone_size: -; j_call: TRBJ1-6; v_call: TRBV5-6; d_call: TRBD1; cdr3_nt: TGTGCCAGCAGCTTGGAAGCAGGGGGATTTCGCGGGAATTCACCCCTCCACTTT; cdr3_aa: CASSLEAGGFRGNSPLHF
clone_size: -; j_call: TRBJ1-2; v_call: TRBV5-5; d_call: TRBD1; cdr3_nt: TGTGCCAGCAGCTCAACAGGGGGGCTCGGCGGCTACACCTTC; cdr3_aa: CASSSTGGLGGYTF
clone_size: -; j_call: TRBJ2-3; v_call: TRBV5-1; d_call: TRBD2; cdr3_nt: TGCGCCAGCAGCCATAGACTAGCGAGCACAGATACGCAGTATTTT; cdr3_aa: CASSHRLASTDTQYF